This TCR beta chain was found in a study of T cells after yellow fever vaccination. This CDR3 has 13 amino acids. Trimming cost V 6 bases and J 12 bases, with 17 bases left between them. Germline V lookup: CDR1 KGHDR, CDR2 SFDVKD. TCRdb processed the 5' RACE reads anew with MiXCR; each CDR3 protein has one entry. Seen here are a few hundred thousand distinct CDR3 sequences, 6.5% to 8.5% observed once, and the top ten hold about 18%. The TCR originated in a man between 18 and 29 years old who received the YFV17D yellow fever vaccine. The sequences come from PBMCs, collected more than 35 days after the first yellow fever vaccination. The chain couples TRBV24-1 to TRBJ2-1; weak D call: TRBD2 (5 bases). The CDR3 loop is CATSKGHSEGQFF. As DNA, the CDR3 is TGTGCCACCAGTAAAGGGCATTCCGAGGGGCAGTTCTTC.